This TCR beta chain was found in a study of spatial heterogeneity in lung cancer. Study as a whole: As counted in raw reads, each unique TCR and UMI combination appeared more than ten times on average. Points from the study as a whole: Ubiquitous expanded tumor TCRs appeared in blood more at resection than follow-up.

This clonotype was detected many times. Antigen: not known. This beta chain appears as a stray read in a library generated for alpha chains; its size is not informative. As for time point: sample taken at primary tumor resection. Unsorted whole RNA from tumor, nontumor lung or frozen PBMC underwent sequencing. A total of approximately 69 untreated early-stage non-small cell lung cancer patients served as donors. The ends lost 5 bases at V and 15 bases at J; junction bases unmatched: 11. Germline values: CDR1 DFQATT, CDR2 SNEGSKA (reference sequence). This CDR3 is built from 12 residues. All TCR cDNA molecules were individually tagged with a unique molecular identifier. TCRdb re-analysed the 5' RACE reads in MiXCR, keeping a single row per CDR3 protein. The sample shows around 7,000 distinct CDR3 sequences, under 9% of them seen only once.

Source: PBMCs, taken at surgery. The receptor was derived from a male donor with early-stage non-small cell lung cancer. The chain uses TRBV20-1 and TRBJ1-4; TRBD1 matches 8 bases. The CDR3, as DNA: TGCAGTGCTCCCGGGACAGGTGCAGGTTTGTTTTTT. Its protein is CSAPGTGAGLFF.